Presented here are 26 T cell receptor beta chains from one specimen sequenced in a study of cytomegalovirus exposure and HLA in healthy donors. PCR primers comprised 60 Vbeta and 13 Jbeta primers. Profiling relied on immunoSEQ multiplex PCR, and the TCRdb table lists in-frame clones only, not all of them. The sample gives around 170,000 clones, around 82% of which show up once; around 6% is in the top ten. The sample consisted of PBMCs. The receptor set was obtained from a man aged 35 to 55 in good health and CMV-seronegative.

The chain recombines TRBV19 with TRBJ1-1, with TRBD1 as a possible D gene (5 bases). The CDR3 loop spans 12 amino acids. The V gene lost 7 bases and the J gene lost 8 bases, with 14 bases spanning the gap. The germline V gene has CDR1 LNHDA and CDR2 SQIVND (reference sequence). The CDR3 nucleotides are TGTGCCAGTAATATCAAAGGACAAGAAGCTTTCTTT. Translating it yields CASNIKGQEAFF.

The chain is built from TRBV7-9 and TRBJ1-4, with a weak D call TRBD1 (6 bases). V shed 1 base and J shed 2 bases, with 14 bases lying between them. Germline CDR1 reads SEHNR; CDR2 reads FQNEAQ (reference sequence). CDR3 length: 17 amino acids. The CDR3 DNA reads TGTGCCAGCAGCTTAGTAGAGGGGGTAGCCACTAATGAAAAACTGTTTTTT. As protein: CASSLVEGVATNEKLFF.

This clone was detected once. The chain links TRBV9 to TRBJ2-7; 11 nucleotides line up with TRBD2. The CDR3 is 15 amino acids. Trimming cost V 0 bases and J 2 bases; bases outside gene matches: 1. Per germline, CDR1 SGDLS and CDR2 YYNGEE. CDR3 region: CASSVASGGPYEQYF. In nucleotides, the CDR3 is TGTGCCAGCAGCGTAGCTAGCGGGGGGCCCTACGAGCAGTACTTC.

The V and J genes are TRBV9 and TRBJ1-3, with D perhaps matching TRBD1 (5 bases). The CDR3 contains 16 residues. The V gene lost 4 bases and the J gene lost 0 bases, with 14 bases spanning the gap. Germline V gene sequence: CDR1 SGDLS, CDR2 YYNGEE. CDR3 DNA: TGTGCCAGCAGCAACCACAGGCTTAACTCTGGAAACACCATATATTTT. Translated: CASSNHRLNSGNTIYF.

Only one count was recorded for this clone. The rearrangement uses TRBV4-1 and TRBJ2-7, with a weak D call TRBD1 (6 bases). CDR1 and CDR2 (germline): MGHRA, YSYEKL. The V and J ends lost 0 bases and 6 bases respectively, with 21 bases between them. The CDR3 runs 17 residues. The CDR3 bases are TGCGCCAGCAGCCAAGAAGCTGATCAGGGGATACGTGCCGAGCAGTACTTC. Translating it yields CASSQEADQGIRAEQYF.

This chain links TRBV19 with TRBJ1-1, with D perhaps TRBD1 (5 bases). Germline CDR1 LNHDA, CDR2 SQIVND (reference sequence). The CDR3 consists of 14 residues. Trimming took off 2 bases at V and 7 bases at J, with 14 bases between the two ends. The chain's CDR3 is CASSILAGENEAFF. In DNA, the CDR3 is TGTGCCAGTAGTATACTCGCGGGGGAGAATGAAGCTTTCTTT.

The V and J genes are TRBV7-9 and TRBJ2-7; D might be TRBD1 (5 bases). CDR1 and CDR2 from the germline V gene are SEHNR and FQNEAQ (reference sequence). This CDR3 is built from 13 residues. V shed 1 base and J shed 3 bases, with 7 bases lying between them. CDR3 coding DNA: TGTGCCAGCAGCTTAGGACAGATCTACGAGCAGTACTTC. Its translation: CASSLGQIYEQYF.

This clone was seen once. The rearrangement joins TRBV11-2 to TRBJ1-1, with D uncertain. Trimming stripped 3 bases from V and 4 bases from J, with 12 bases between. In germline, CDR1 is SGHAT, CDR2 FQNNGV. CDR3 length: 14 residues. DNA for the CDR3: TGTGCCAGCAGCTTTTCGGGGTTGGGCACTGAAGCTTTCTTT. It translates to CASSFSGLGTEAFF. The full variable domain, completed using reference TRBV11-2 and TRBJ1-1, is EAGVAQSPRYKIIEKRQSVAFWCNPISGHATLYWYQQILGQGPKLLIQFQNNGVVDDSQLPKDRFSAERLKGVDSTLKIQPAKLEDSAVYLCASSFSGLGTEAFFGQGTRLTVV.

The rearrangement links TRBV2 to TRBJ2-7, with 11 bases lining up with TRBD1. Germline CDR1 and CDR2: SNHLY and FYNNEI. The trim removed 6 bases at V and 2 bases at J, leaving 9 bases unmatched. The CDR3 extends over 16 amino acids. The CDR3 sequence: CASRAGTGGGTYEQYF. The CDR3 DNA sequence: TGTGCCAGCAGAGCCGGGACAGGGGGAGGCACCTACGAGCAGTACTTC.

The V gene is TRBV19, the J gene TRBJ1-3; D not certain. Germline V lookup: CDR1 LNHDA, CDR2 SQIVND (reference sequence). The CDR3 sequence is 15 residues long. The V and J ends lost 1 base and 4 bases respectively, with 11 bases between them. CDR3 in amino acids: CASSIVHSGGNTIYF. The CDR3 bases are TGTGCCAGTAGTATAGTTCACAGCGGGGGAAACACCATATATTTT.

The chain carries TRBV6-4 and TRBJ2-3, with TRBD2 matching 12 bases. V dropped 2 bases and J dropped 4; count of bases not matched to a gene: 1. The CDR3 is made up of 15 amino acids. Germline CDR1 and CDR2: MRHNA and SNTAGT. CDR3 DNA: TGTGCCAGCAGTGACCTAGCGGGGGGGGCAGATACGCAGTATTTT. Encoded protein: CASSDLAGGADTQYF.

This clone was counted only a few times. The J gene is TRBJ1-1, the V gene TRBV19, with TRBD1 matching 9 bases. With V trimmed by 7 bases and J by 5 bases, 5 bases remained unmatched. The V gene's germline CDR1 is LNHDA and CDR2 SQIVND (reference sequence). This CDR3 is built from 13 residues. CDR3 amino acids: CASNDRGFTEAFF. The CDR3 region has the DNA TGTGCCAGTAACGACAGGGGGTTTACTGAAGCTTTCTTT.

The rearrangement uses TRBV5-4 and TRBJ2-7, with 8 nucleotides matching TRBD2. J was trimmed by 6 bases and V by 4 bases; bases with no gene match: 12. The CDR3 runs 15 residues. CDR1 is SGHNT, CDR2 YYREEE, per germline (reference sequence). CDR3 amino acids: CASSLSISGSVEQYF. The CDR3 region has the DNA TGTGCCAGCAGCCTCAGTATCAGCGGGAGTGTCGAGCAGTACTTC.

V and J are TRBV4-1 and TRBJ2-7, with TRBD2 matching 10 bases. Germline CDR1 and CDR2: MGHRA and YSYEKL. The CDR3 is 17 residues long. After removal of 4 bases from V and 0 bases from J, the junction contained 9 bases not matched to a gene. The CDR3 region is CASSPQTSGWSSYEQYF. The CDR3 DNA sequence: TGCGCCAGCAGCCCTCAGACTAGCGGGTGGAGCTCCTACGAGCAGTACTTC.

In this sample, this clone turned up once. The chain links TRBV12-5 to TRBJ1-5, with 10 bases lining up with TRBD1. The CDR3 has 16 amino acids. V shed 0 bases and J 9 bases; nucleotides not matched to a gene: 8. CDR1 and CDR2 from the germline V gene are LGHNT and FRNRAP. This CDR3 reads CASGLVLDRGSRPQHF. Written as DNA, the CDR3 is TGTGCTAGTGGTTTGGTACTGGACAGGGGGAGTAGGCCCCAGCATTTT.

The V call is TRBV7-2, the J call TRBJ1-2, with D unclear. CDR3 length: 12 residues. Trimming shortened V by 4 bases and J by 5 bases, and 8 bases separated the two germline ends. Germline V lookup: CDR1 SGHTA, CDR2 FQGNSA. The CDR3: CASSSSLYGYTF. The CDR3 bases are TGTGCCAGCAGCTCCTCTCTGTATGGCTACACCTTC.

The chain has TRBV11-3 and TRBJ2-3; the match to TRBD1 covers 8 bases. The CDR3 contains 14 residues. J gave up 1 base and V 3 bases, and 0 bases lay outside the gene matches. CDR1 is SGHNT, CDR2 YENEEA, per germline. The CDR3: CASSLTGGTDTQYF. CDR3 nucleotide sequence: TGTGCCAGCAGCTTGACAGGGGGCACAGATACGCAGTATTTT. The full variable domain, completed using reference TRBV11-3 and TRBJ2-3, is EAGVVQSPRYKIIEKKQPVAFWCNPISGHNTLYWYLQNLGQGPELLIRYENEEAVDDSQLPKDRFSAERLKGVDSTLKIQPAELGDSAVYLCASSLTGGTDTQYFGPGTRLTVL.

V and J are TRBV7-2 and TRBJ2-7; D ambiguous. Germline CDR1 is SGHTA and CDR2 is FQGNSA. CDR3 size: 13 residues. V lost 5 bases, J lost 3 bases, and 11 bases lay in between. Written as DNA, the CDR3 is TGTGCCAGCAGCCCCTCAGACTTCTACGAGCAGTACTTC. As protein: CASSPSDFYEQYF.

The chain employs TRBV19 and TRBJ1-2, with a possible D match to TRBD1 (5 bases). V gave up 0 bases and J gave up 3 bases, with 11 bases separating them. Germline V gene lookup returns CDR1 LNHDA and CDR2 SQIVND (reference sequence). The CDR3 has 15 amino acids. The CDR3 sequence: CASSIDRGGDYGYTF. The DNA for the CDR3 is TGTGCCAGTAGTATAGATCGCGGGGGAGACTATGGCTACACCTTC.

The V and J genes are TRBV11-2 and TRBJ2-1, with 11 bases fitting TRBD2. With 1 base clipped from V and 8 bases from J, the junction kept 7 bases outside the gene matches. The V gene's germline CDR1 is SGHAT and CDR2 FQNNGV. The CDR3 has 16 residues. This CDR3 is CASSLAASGRRDEQFF. The CDR3 region has the DNA TGTGCCAGCAGCTTAGCGGCTAGCGGGAGGAGAGATGAGCAGTTCTTC.

The chain joins TRBV7-9 to TRBJ1-2; possible D gene TRBD1, 5 bases. Germline V gene lookup returns CDR1 SEHNR and CDR2 FQNEAQ (reference sequence). Trimming stripped 6 bases from V and 8 bases from J, with 16 bases between. CDR3 length equals 13 residues. The CDR3 reads CASSRDSTEGYTF. For the CDR3, the DNA is TGTGCCAGCAGTCGGGACTCAACGGAAGGCTACACCTTC.

On this clone: The identical CDR3 is also encoded by other nucleotide sequences in the sample. The V and J genes are TRBV7-9 and TRBJ2-5, with D unresolved. Germline lookup yields CDR1 SEHNR and CDR2 FQNEAQ (reference sequence). The CDR3 spans 16 residues. Trimming pared 0 bases from V and 2 bases from J, leaving 13 bases between. This chain's CDR3 is CASSLALGPTQETQYF. The DNA of the CDR3 is TGTGCCAGCAGCTTAGCGTTGGGCCCTACACAAGAGACCCAGTACTTC.

V is TRBV4-3 and J is TRBJ2-2, with 9 bases matching TRBD1. V shed 3 bases, J shed 5 bases, and the junction held 7 bases outside the gene matches. This CDR3 contains 16 residues. Germline assignment: CDR1 LGHNA and CDR2 YSLEER. In DNA form, the CDR3 reads TGCGCCAGCAGCCAGAGGGACAGGGACACGACCGGGGAGCTGTTTTTT. As protein: CASSQRDRDTTGELFF.

CDR3 amino acids: CAAGRLAGVSNEQYF. The CDR3 DNA reads as TGTGCCGCCGGGCGACTAGCGGGAGTTTCGAACGAGCAGTACTTC. V and J are TRBV7-9 and TRBJ2-7; the match to TRBD2 covers 12 bases. CDR3 size: 15 residues. With 11 bases clipped from V and 5 bases from J, the junction kept 13 bases outside the gene matches. The germline CDR1 and CDR2 sequences are SEHNR and FQNEAQ (reference sequence).

V usage is TRBV4-1 and J usage is TRBJ2-5; TRBD2 matches at 9 bases. The germline V gene encodes CDR1 MGHRA and CDR2 YSYEKL. CDR3 length equals 16 residues. The V gene end was trimmed by 5 bases and the J gene end by 5 bases; junction bases not matched to a gene: 12. The CDR3 loop reads CASSFAGTSRGETQYF. The DNA for the CDR3 is TGCGCCAGCAGCTTCGCCGGGACTAGCAGAGGGGAGACCCAGTACTTC.

The chain joins TRBV5-1 to TRBJ1-4, with D unclear. Trimming removed 2 bases from V and 5 bases from J, with 16 bases in between. The CDR3 extends over 16 amino acids. Germline CDR1 reads SGHRS; CDR2 reads YFSETQ. The CDR3 DNA reads as TGCGCCAGCAGCTTCGGCCCGGGGTCTGGGAATGAAAAACTGTTTTTT. The encoded protein is CASSFGPGSGNEKLFF.